These 3 T cell receptor beta chains originate from one sample sequenced in a study of cytomegalovirus exposure and HLA in healthy donors. Researchers ran the PCR with 60 Vbeta and 13 Jbeta primers. Profiling relied on immunoSEQ multiplex PCR, and the TCRdb table lists in-frame clones only, not all of them. The sample includes about 150,000 clones, under 70% of them seen just once. Specimen: PBMCs. These TCRs come from a woman between 25 and 40 years old in good health and CMV-seropositive.

J is TRBJ1-2 and V is TRBV5-6, with 9 positions matching TRBD1. The germline V gene has CDR1 SGHDT and CDR2 YYEEEE. V lost 4 bases and J lost 3; bases outside the gene matches: 7. The CDR3 extends over 15 amino acids. CDR3 sequence (DNA): TGTGCCAGCAGCAGTACAGGGGGCATCGACTATGGCTACACCTTC. It codes for CASSSTGGIDYGYTF.

This rearrangement joins TRBV28 to TRBJ1-5; TRBD1 agrees at 8 bases. The CDR3 runs to 14 residues. V was pared by 2 bases and J by 7 bases, with 4 bases of the junction left unmatched. Germline CDR1 MDHEN, CDR2 SYDVKM. The CDR3 nucleotides are TGTGCCAGCAGTTTAGGACAGGGCCGCCAGCCCCAGCATTTT. As protein: CASSLGQGRQPQHF.

This clone was seen only a few times. V usage is TRBV6-4 and J usage is TRBJ1-1; no clear D. The V end lost 6 bases, the J end lost 0 bases, and 11 bases lay between the germline ends. Per the germline V gene, CDR1 is MRHNA and CDR2 is SNTAGT. This CDR3 comprises 14 residues. DNA of the CDR3: TGTGCCAGCAGAGACCTGACATTGAACACTGAAGCTTTCTTT. Translated: CASRDLTLNTEAFF.